This entry lists 12 T cell receptor beta chains sequenced from one sample in a study of blood T cells in healthy people across ages. Combining a sample-barcoded 5' primer with a J-beta primer mix, a second PCR ran for roughly 6 to 11 cycles. TCRdb called the 5' RACE reads again in MiXCR, with one record for every CDR3 protein. The sample shows hundreds of thousands of distinct CDR3 sequences, 35% to 40% of them seen only once. Sequencing was done on a sample of blood. The receptors were sampled from a man between 18 and 35 years old in good health.

In this sample, this clonotype turned up a few times. The junction does not match germline at one end; this may be a read error. The genes are TRBV20-1 and TRBJ2-7; 8 positions match TRBD1. There are 14 residues in the CDR3. Per germline, CDR1 DFQATT and CDR2 SNEGSKA (reference sequence). CDR3 region: CIATDRENSYEQYF. CDR3 DNA sequence: TGCATTGCTACGGACAGGGAGAACTCCTACGAGCAGTACTTC.

The gene calls are TRBV7-9 and TRBJ2-2, with 7 bases lining up with TRBD2. This CDR3 is 15 amino acids long. The V gene's germline CDR1 is SEHNR and CDR2 FQNEAQ (reference sequence). Germline trimming cut 5 bases from V and 7 bases from J; bases unmatched to any gene: 10. The CDR3 sequence is CASSPQGGVSGELFF. The CDR3 region has the DNA TGTGCCAGCAGCCCCCAGGGAGGGGTCAGCGGGGAGCTGTTTTTT.

This clonotype was detected once. This rearrangement joins TRBV29-1 to TRBJ1-1; possibly TRBD1 for D (5 bases). This CDR3 is 13 amino acids long. V was cut by 4 bases and J by 0 bases, with 9 bases left in between. Germline CDR1 and CDR2: SQVTM and ANQGSEA. Here the CDR3 DNA reads TGCAGCGTTGGAGGGGCGATGAACACTGAAGCTTTCTTT. Protein sequence: CSVGGAMNTEAFF.

This rearrangement joins TRBV21-1 to TRBJ2-3; the table names TRBD2, a call not compared with the DNA. TRBV21-1 is recorded as a pseudogene. This CDR3 is built from 16 residues. Here the CDR3 reads CASSVSKRGNTDTQYF. Here the CDR3 DNA reads TGTGCCAGCAGCGTGTCTAAGCGGGGGAACACAGATACGCAGTATTTT.

This clonotype was seen a few times. The chain joins TRBV5-6 to TRBJ2-5; D not certain. The ends were cut back, 2 bases at V and 5 bases at J, with 16 bases in the middle. This CDR3 region has 15 residues. Looked up from germline, CDR1 is SGHDT and CDR2 is YYEEEE. CDR3 sequence reads: CASSLVNRRRETQYF. In DNA form, the CDR3 reads TGTGCCAGCAGCTTAGTGAATCGCCGGCGGGAGACCCAGTACTTC.

The CDR3 spells CASSLAHGTDTQYF. CDR3 sequence (DNA): TGTGCCAGCAGCTTAGCGCACGGCACAGATACGCAGTATTTT. J is TRBJ2-3 and V is TRBV7-2; D remains unclear. Germline V lookup: CDR1 SGHTA, CDR2 FQGNSA. V was clipped by 0 bases and J by 1 base, with 5 bases between them. CDR3 size: 14 residues. The variable domain in full, with the rest retrieved from reference TRBV7-2 and TRBJ2-3, is GAGVSQSPSNKVTEKGKDVELRCDPISGHTALYWYRQSLGQGLEFLIYFQGNSAPDKSGLPSDRFSAERTGGSVSTLTIQRTQQEDSAVYLCASSLAHGTDTQYFGPGTRLTVL.

This sequence joins TRBV6-5 and TRBJ2-5, with no clear D. Germline V CDR1 and CDR2: MNHEY, SVGAGI. The CDR3 contains 13 residues. V shed 5 bases and J shed 4 bases, with 11 bases lying between them. DNA for the CDR3: TGTGCCAGCAGTGTTAAGTTGGCAGAGACCCAGTACTTC. This codes for CASSVKLAETQYF.

The CDR3 spells CASSLTGRGAFF. CDR3 DNA sequence: TGCGCCAGCAGCTTAACAGGGAGGGGAGCTTTCTTT. This sequence joins TRBV5-1 and TRBJ1-1; D may be TRBD1 (6 bases). The CDR3 runs 12 residues. The V gene lost 2 bases and the J gene lost 10 bases, with 12 bases spanning the gap. The V gene's germline CDR1 is SGHRS and CDR2 YFSETQ. Complete variable domain (other parts from reference TRBV5-1 and TRBJ1-1): KAGVTQTPRYLIKTRGQQVTLSCSPISGHRSVSWYQQTPGQGLQFLFEYFSETQRNKGNFPGRFSGRQFSNSRSEMNVSTLELGDSALYLCASSLTGRGAFFGQGTRLTVV.

On this clonotype: Possible read error: a much larger clone is one base away. V is TRBV20-1 and J is TRBJ2-5; D is unclear. The CDR3 is made up of 12 amino acids. CDR1 and CDR2 (germline): DFQATT, SNEGSKA (reference sequence). CDR3 sequence reads: CSARRYQGTQYF. CDR3 in DNA: TGCAGTGCTAGACGTTACCAAGGGACCCAGTACTTC.

Many counts were recorded for this clonotype. This rearrangement joins TRBV5-5 to TRBJ2-1; 14 nucleotides align to TRBD2. V was pared by 6 bases and J by 3 bases, with 11 bases of the junction left unmatched. Germline V gene lookup returns CDR1 SGHKS and CDR2 YYEKEE (reference sequence). The CDR3 contains 18 residues. DNA of the CDR3: TGTGCCAGCACCCGGACTAGCGGGGGGAACCCATTCTACAATGAGCAGTTCTTC. Translating it yields CASTRTSGGNPFYNEQFF.

In its sample, this clonotype was seen many times. The rearrangement links TRBV5-1 to TRBJ2-3; 10 bases map to TRBD2. V shed 4 bases, J shed 2 bases, and the junction held 7 bases outside the gene matches. The CDR3 runs 16 residues. Germline lookup yields CDR1 SGHRS and CDR2 YFSETQ. CDR3 amino acids: CASSPLAGGHTDTQYF. CDR3 in DNA: TGCGCCAGCAGCCCTTTAGCGGGGGGTCACACAGATACGCAGTATTTT.

A single count supports this clonotype. V gene TRBV4-3 combines with J gene TRBJ1-1; D may be TRBD1 (5 bases). CDR1 is LGHNA and CDR2 is YSLEER in the germline V gene. V lost 1 base, J lost 0 bases, and 12 bases lay in between. This CDR3 is 16 amino acids long. The CDR3 DNA is TGCGCCAGCAGCCAAGGGTCGGCAGGGATGAACACTGAAGCTTTCTTT. Residues: CASSQGSAGMNTEAFF.